This T cell receptor beta chain was documented in a study of neoadjuvant nivolumab and ipilimumab in lung cancer. As for the study in general: Nivolumab 3 mg/kg was given days 1, 15 and 29, plus ipilimumab 1 mg/kg day 1 in combination. Study-level findings and limits: TCR richness and clonality were higher in tumors than adjacent uninvolved lung. Only a small number of samples underwent TCR sequencing.

CDR1 GTSNPN and CDR2 SVGIG come from the germline V gene (reference sequence). The CDR3 spans 13 residues. Trimming took 2 bases from V and 0 from J, leaving 7 bases between them. Note on this clone: Its specificity is not known.

Only in-frame clones appear in the TCRdb table, and some are missing; sequencing was by immunoSEQ multiplex PCR. Here the sample spans fewer than 30,000 clones, around 76% being singletons. The material was tumor tissue, obtained after neoadjuvant nivolumab, alone or with ipilimumab, at or shortly before surgery. The chain is built from TRBV30 and TRBJ1-1; D not certain. The sequence was collected from an adult with non-small cell lung cancer. The CDR3 protein is CAWSFSMNTEAFF. DNA of the CDR3: TGTGCCTGGAGTTTCAGCATGAACACTGAAGCTTTCTTT.